This TCR beta chain was identified in a study of T cells in Graves' hyperthyroidism and ophthalmopathy. Worth noting for this clonotype: The antigen remains undetermined.

In the ophthalmopathy cohort, Clinical Activity Score was at least 3, NOSPECS grade at least 4, and duration under 3 months. Investigators excluded patients with uncontrolled infection, other autoimmune disease, pregnancy or lactation. What was amplified from RNA transcripts were TCR beta CDR3 regions. The HTBI primer set drove a first-round RT-PCR of the TCR CDR3. TCRdb re-analysed the multiplex PCR reads in MiXCR, keeping a single row per CDR3 protein. The sample yields about 350,000 distinct CDR3 sequences, roughly 20% seen once. Overall study results and limits: In blood, most of the thyroid clonotypes expanded above 0.001 were also present.

This receptor was identified in a woman aged 40 to 55 with Graves' ophthalmopathy. The sample was blood.

For the CDR3, the DNA is TGTGCCAGCAGCTTTATCGGGGTCTACGAGCAGTACTTC. This codes for CASSFIGVYEQYF. The chain couples TRBV7-2 to TRBJ2-7; a weak D match, TRBD2 (5 bases). V dropped 3 bases and J dropped 3 bases, with 9 bases sitting between them. The CDR3 loop spans 13 amino acids. The germline CDR1 and CDR2 sequences are SGHTA and FQGNSA.